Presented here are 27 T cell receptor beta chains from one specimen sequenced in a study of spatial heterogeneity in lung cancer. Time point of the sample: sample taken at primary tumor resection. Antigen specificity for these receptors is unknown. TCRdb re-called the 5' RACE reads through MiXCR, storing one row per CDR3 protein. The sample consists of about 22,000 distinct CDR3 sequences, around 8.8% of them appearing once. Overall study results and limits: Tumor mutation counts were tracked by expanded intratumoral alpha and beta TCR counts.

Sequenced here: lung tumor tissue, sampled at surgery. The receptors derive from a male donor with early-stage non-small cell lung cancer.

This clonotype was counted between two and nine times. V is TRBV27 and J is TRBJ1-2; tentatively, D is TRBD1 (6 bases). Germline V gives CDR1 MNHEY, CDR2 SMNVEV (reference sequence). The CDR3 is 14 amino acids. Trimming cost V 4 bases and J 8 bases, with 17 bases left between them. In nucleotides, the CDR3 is TGTGCCAGCAGTTATGAGGGGGAAAGGAACGGCTACACCTTC. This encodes CASSYEGERNGYTF.

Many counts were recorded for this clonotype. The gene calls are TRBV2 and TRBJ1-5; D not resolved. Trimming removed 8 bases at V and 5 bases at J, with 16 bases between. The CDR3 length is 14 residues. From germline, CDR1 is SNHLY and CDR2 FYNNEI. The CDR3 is CASLLGGMDQPQHF. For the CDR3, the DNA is TGTGCCAGCCTCCTGGGAGGGATGGATCAGCCCCAGCATTTT.

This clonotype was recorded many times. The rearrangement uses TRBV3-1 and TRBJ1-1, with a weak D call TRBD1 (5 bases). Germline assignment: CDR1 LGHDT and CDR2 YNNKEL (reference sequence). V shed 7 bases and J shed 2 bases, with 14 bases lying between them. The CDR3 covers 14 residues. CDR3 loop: CASTLAGFNTEAFF. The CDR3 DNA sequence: TGTGCCAGCACCCTAGCAGGGTTTAACACTGAAGCTTTCTTT.

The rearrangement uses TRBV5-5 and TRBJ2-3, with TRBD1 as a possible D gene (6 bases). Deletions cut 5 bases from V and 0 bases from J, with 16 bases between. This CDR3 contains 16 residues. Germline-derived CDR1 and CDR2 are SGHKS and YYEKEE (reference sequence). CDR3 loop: CASSSGQFTSTDTQYF. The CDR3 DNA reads TGTGCCAGCAGTTCTGGACAGTTTACTAGCACAGATACGCAGTATTTT.

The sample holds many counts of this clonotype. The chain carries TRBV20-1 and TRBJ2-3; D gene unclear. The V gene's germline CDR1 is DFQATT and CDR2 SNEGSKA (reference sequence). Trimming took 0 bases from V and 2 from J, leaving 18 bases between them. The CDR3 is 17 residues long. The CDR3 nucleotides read TGCAGTGCTAGAGATCTGTCCAGGCTGGCGGCCACAGATACGCAGTATTTT. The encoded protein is CSARDLSRLAATDTQYF.

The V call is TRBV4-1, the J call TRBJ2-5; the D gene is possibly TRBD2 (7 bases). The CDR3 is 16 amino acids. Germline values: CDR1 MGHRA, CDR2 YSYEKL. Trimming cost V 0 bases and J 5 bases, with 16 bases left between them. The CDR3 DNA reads TGCGCCAGCAGCCAAGAGCGTCGCAGGGGAGGGGAGACCCAGTACTTC. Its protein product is CASSQERRRGGETQYF.

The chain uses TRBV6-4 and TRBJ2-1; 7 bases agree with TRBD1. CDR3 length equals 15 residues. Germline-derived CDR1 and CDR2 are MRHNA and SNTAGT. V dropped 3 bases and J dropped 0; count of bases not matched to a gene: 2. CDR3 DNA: TGTGCCAGCAGTGAGGCAGGGGGCTCCTACAATGAGCAGTTCTTC. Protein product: CASSEAGGSYNEQFF.

CDR3 protein: CSAREIEGGTQYF. The CDR3 DNA sequence: TGCAGTGCCCGCGAAATCGAGGGAGGGACCCAGTACTTC. V is TRBV20-1 and J is TRBJ2-5, with a tentative D call TRBD2 (6 bases). Germline loops: CDR1 DFQATT, CDR2 SNEGSKA (reference sequence). The CDR3 extends over 13 amino acids. V was pared by 6 bases and J by 7 bases, with 18 bases between.

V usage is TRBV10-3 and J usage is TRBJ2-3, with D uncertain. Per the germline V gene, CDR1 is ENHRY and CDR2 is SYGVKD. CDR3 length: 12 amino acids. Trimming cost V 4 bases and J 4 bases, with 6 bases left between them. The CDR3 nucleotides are TGTGCCATCAGTGCTTTGGCAGATACGCAGTATTTT. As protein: CAISALADTQYF.

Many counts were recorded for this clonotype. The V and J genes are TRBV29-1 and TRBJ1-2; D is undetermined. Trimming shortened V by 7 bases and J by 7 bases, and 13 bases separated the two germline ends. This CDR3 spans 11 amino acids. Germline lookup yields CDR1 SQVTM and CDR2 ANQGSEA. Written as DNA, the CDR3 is TGCAGCGCTCCCGGGAGCGGTGGCTACACCTTC. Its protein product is CSAPGSGGYTF.

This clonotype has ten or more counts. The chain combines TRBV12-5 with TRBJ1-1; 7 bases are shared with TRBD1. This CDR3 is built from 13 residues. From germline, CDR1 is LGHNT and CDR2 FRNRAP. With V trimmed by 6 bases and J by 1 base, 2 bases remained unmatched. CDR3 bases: TGTGCTAGTGGGAGACAGGGGAACACTGAAGCTTTCTTT. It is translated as CASGRQGNTEAFF.

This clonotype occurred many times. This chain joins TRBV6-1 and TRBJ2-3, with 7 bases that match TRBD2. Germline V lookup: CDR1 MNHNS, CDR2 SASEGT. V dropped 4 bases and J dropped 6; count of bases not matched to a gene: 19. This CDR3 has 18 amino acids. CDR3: CASSGDRLRAGAMDTQYF. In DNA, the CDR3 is TGTGCCAGCAGTGGAGATCGCCTAAGGGCGGGAGCGATGGATACGCAGTATTTT.

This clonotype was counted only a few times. The CDR3 DNA sequence: TGTGCCAGCAGACGATCTAGCGTAAACACCGGGGAGCTGTTTTTT. Protein: CASRRSSVNTGELFF. The chain is built from TRBV5-4 and TRBJ2-2; possibly TRBD2 for D (6 bases). From germline, CDR1 is SGHNT and CDR2 YYREEE (reference sequence). This CDR3 comprises 15 residues. The ends were cut back, 5 bases at V and 2 bases at J, with 13 bases in the middle.

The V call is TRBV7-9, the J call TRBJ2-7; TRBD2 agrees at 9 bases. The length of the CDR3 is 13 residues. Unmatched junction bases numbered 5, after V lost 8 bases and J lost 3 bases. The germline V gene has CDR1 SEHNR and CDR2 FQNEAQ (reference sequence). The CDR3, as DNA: TGTGCCAGCGGGAATAGCGGGAGCTACGAGCAGTACTTC. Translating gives CASGNSGSYEQYF.

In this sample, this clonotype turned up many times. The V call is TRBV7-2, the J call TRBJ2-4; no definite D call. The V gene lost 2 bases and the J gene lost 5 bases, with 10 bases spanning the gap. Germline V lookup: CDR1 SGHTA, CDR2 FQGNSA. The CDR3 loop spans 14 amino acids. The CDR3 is CASSLQASENIQYF. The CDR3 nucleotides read TGTGCCAGCAGCTTACAAGCGTCAGAAAACATTCAGTACTTC.

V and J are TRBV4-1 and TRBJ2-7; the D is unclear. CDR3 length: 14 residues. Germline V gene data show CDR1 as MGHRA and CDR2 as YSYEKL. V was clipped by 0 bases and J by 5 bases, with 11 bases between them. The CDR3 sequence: CASSQDWMLDEQYF. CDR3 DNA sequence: TGCGCCAGCAGCCAAGATTGGATGTTGGACGAGCAGTACTTC.

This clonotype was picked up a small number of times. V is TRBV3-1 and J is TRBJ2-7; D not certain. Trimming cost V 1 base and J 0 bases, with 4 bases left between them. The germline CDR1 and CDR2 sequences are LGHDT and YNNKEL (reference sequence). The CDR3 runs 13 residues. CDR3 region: CASSQVDSYEQYF. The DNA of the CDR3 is TGTGCCAGCAGCCAAGTGGACTCCTACGAGCAGTACTTC.

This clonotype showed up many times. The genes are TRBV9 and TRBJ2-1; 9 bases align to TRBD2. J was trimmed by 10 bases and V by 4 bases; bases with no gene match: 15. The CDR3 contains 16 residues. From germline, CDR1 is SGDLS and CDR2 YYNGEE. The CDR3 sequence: CASSPFGLAGLGEQFF. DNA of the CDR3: TGTGCCAGCAGCCCCTTTGGGCTAGCGGGACTCGGCGAGCAGTTCTTC.

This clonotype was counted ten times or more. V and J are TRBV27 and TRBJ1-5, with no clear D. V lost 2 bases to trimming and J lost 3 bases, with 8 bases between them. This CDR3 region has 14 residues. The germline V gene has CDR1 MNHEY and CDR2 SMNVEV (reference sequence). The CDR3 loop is CASSLIGPNQPQHF. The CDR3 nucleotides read TGTGCCAGCAGTTTAATAGGTCCCAATCAGCCCCAGCATTTT.

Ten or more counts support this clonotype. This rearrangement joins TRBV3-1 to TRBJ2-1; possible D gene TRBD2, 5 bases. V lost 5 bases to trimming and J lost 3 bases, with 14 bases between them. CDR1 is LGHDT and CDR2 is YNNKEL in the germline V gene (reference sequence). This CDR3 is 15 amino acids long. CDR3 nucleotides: TGTGCCAGCAGCAACTTGCGGGCTTTCTACAATGAGCAGTTCTTC. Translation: CASSNLRAFYNEQFF.

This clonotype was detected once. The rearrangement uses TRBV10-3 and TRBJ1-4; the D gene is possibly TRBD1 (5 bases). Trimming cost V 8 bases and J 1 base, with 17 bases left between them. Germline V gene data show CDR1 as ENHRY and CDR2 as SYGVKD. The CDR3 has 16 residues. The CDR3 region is CAISQYHGGTNEKLFF. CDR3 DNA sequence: TGTGCCATCTCCCAGTACCACGGGGGAACTAATGAAAAACTGTTTTTT.

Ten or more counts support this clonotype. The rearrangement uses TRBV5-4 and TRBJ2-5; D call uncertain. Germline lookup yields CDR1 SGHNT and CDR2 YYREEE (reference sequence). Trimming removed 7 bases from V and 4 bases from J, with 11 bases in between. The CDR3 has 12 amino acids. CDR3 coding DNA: TGTGCCAGCGGCACGTGGGGAGAGACCCAGTACTTC. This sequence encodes CASGTWGETQYF.

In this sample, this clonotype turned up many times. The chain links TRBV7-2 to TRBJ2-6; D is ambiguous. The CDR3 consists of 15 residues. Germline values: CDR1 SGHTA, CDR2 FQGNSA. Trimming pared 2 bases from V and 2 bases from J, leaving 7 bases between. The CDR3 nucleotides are TGTGCCAGCAGCTTACAAGGTCCTGGGGCCAACGTCCTGACTTTC. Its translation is CASSLQGPGANVLTF.

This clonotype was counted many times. CDR3 sequence: CASRTGGGGGTEAFF. CDR3 in DNA: TGTGCCAGCAGGACAGGGGGCGGCGGTGGCACTGAAGCTTTCTTT. The gene calls are TRBV28 and TRBJ1-1; 10 bases map to TRBD1. J gave up 4 bases and V 6 bases, and 8 bases lay outside the gene matches. This CDR3 spans 15 amino acids. Germline V gene sequence: CDR1 MDHEN, CDR2 SYDVKM. The complete variable domain, with remaining parts taken from reference TRBV28 and TRBJ1-1, reads DVKVTQSSRYLVKRTGEKVFLECVQDMDHENMFWYRQDPGLGLRLIYFSYDVKMKEKGDIPEGYSVSREKKERFSLILESASTNQTSMYLCASRTGGGGGTEAFFGQGTRLTVV.

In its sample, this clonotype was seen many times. As DNA, the CDR3 is TGTGCCAGCAGTTTGACGGGACTCCTAGCCAAAAACATTCAGTACTTC. Amino acid sequence: CASSLTGLLAKNIQYF. The chain employs TRBV28 and TRBJ2-4, with TRBD2 as a possible D gene (6 bases). This CDR3 comprises 16 residues. The V gene lost 3 bases and the J gene lost 0 bases, with 12 bases spanning the gap. Germline loops: CDR1 MDHEN, CDR2 SYDVKM.

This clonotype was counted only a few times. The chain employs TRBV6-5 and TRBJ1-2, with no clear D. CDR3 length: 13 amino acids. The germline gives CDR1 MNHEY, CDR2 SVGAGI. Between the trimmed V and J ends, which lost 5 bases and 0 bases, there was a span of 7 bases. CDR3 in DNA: TGTGCCAGCAGTCGCAACGCTAACTATGGCTACACCTTC. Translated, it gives CASSRNANYGYTF.

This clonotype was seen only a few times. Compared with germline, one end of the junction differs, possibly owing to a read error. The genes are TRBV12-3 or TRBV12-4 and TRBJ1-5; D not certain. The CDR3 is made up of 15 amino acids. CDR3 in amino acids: CASSLGGSGNQPQHF. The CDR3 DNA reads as TGTGCCAGCAGCTTAGGAGGGAGTGGCAATCAGCCCCAGCATTTT.